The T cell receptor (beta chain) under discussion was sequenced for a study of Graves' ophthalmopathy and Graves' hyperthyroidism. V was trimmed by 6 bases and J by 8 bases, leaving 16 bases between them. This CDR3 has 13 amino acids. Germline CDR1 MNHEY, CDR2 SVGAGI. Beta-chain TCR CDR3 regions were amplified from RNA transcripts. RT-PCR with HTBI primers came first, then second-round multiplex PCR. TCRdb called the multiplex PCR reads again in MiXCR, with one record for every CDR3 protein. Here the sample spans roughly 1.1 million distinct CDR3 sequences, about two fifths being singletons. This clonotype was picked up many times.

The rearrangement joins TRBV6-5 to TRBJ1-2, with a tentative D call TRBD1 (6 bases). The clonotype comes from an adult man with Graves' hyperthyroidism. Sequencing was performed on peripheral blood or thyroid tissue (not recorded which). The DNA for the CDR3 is TGTGCCAGCAGCCCTCGGACAGTTAGCGGCTACACCTTC. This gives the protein CASSPRTVSGYTF.